These T cell receptor beta chains were read from a single sample in a study of CXCR3-negative and CXCR3-positive naive CD8 T cells. TCRdb re-called the 5' RACE reads, yielding one record per CDR3 amino acid sequence without DNA. The sample data list about 140,000 distinct CDR3 sequences. Sequencing was performed on naive CXCR3+ CD8+ T cells from blood. All receptors come from a human donor in good health. Some clones in this sample may be carry-over from other donors' samples. Each CDR3 is given with its conserved first and last residue. Fields, in order: J gene, V gene, CDR3 protein.

>TRBJ2-1|TRBV24-1
CATSDSSYNEQFF
>TRBJ1-5|TRBV12-3/TRBV12-4
CASSLVSRQPQHF
>TRBJ1-1|TRBV6-2/TRBV6-3
CASSYSSRVNEAFF
>TRBJ2-1|TRBV5-4
CASSHTGTGRHREQFF
>TRBJ2-2|TRBV24-1
CATSGRANTGELFF
>TRBJ1-2|TRBV24-1
CATSDFGTSYGYTF
>TRBJ2-1|TRBV29-1
CSLGQGAYNEQFF
>TRBJ2-7|TRBV6-5
CASSLTGVDEQYF
>TRBJ2-1|TRBV4-2
CASSQRWGGPYNEQFF
>TRBJ2-7|TRBV20-1
CSARDDRAGNEQYF
>TRBJ2-1|TRBV28
CASSPIGTLYNEQFF
>TRBJ2-7|TRBV19
CASSFTVVETAYEQYF
>TRBJ1-5|TRBV6-4
CASSGDSNQPQHF
>TRBJ1-1|TRBV7-3
CASSYSVGQGEAFF
>TRBJ2-1|TRBV13
CASSPRSVNEQFF
>TRBJ2-1|TRBV6-2/TRBV6-3
CASSYPPLTGVHNEQFF
>TRBJ1-1|TRBV27
CASSSGTNTEAFF
>TRBJ2-7|TRBV20-1
CSARDRNYEQYF
>TRBJ2-3|TRBV7-3
CASSYGADTQYF
>TRBJ2-7|TRBV28
CASNTGWDGSSYEQYF
>TRBJ2-3|TRBV19
CASSILPLEDTQYF
>TRBJ2-1|TRBV29-1
CSVQGHNNEQFF
>TRBJ2-1|TRBV29-1
CSVEGLAFFYNEQFF
>TRBJ2-1|TRBV5-1
CASSSSGAPPEQFF
>TRBJ2-2|TRBV12-3/TRBV12-4
CASRTGEDDTGELFF
>TRBJ2-7|TRBV29-1
CSVLGEGSSYEQYF
>TRBJ2-1|TRBV7-2
CASSTRGGGYSYNEQFF
>TRBJ2-7|TRBV19
CASIHGDRASSYEQYF
>TRBJ2-7|TRBV6-5
CASSPPGSDYEQYF